This T cell receptor (beta chain) was captured by sequencing in a study of T cell responses to AZD1222 COVID-19 vaccine. Some clones are missing from TCRdb's copy, which holds only in-frame ones; the method was immunoSEQ multiplex PCR. The table shows around 150,000 clones, with just over 90% occurring only once. Overall study findings and caveats: After two AZD1222 doses, spike-specific TCR breadth and depth rose versus day 0.

Germline CDR1 LNHNV, CDR2 YYDKDF (reference sequence). Trimming stripped 0 bases from V and 5 bases from J, with 4 bases between. The CDR3 has 12 amino acids. With respect to this clone: Antigen specificity is unknown.

The sequencing used peripheral blood, collected 28 days after the second AZD1222 dose. The origin of this receptor is an adult who received the AZD1222 COVID-19 vaccine. The chain uses TRBV15 and TRBJ1-2; no firm D call. Here the CDR3 DNA reads TGTGCCACCAGCAGAGATCCGTATGGCTACACCTTC. Amino acids: CATSRDPYGYTF. Full variable domain (remainder filled in from reference TRBV15 and TRBJ1-2): DAMVIQNPRYQVTQFGKPVTLSCSQTLNHNVMYWYQQKSSQAPKLLFHYYDKDFNNEADTPDNFQSRRPNTSFCFLDIRSPGLGDTAMYLCATSRDPYGYTFGSGTRLTVV.